The entry below gives a single T cell receptor beta chain sequence along with its context. This specimen comes from a study of OX40 agonist ivuxolimab in advanced cancers. On the study more broadly: Ivuxolimab is a fully human IgG2 antibody that activates OX40 (CD134). Ivuxolimab was administered intravenously to patients at 0.01 to 10 mg/kg every 2 weeks.

The method was immunoSEQ multiplex PCR; TCRdb's version includes in-frame clones alone and lacks a portion of them. This table has roughly 57,000 clones, about 81% appearing once. The CDR3 covers 16 residues. Germline V gene sequence: CDR1 MNHNY, CDR2 SVGAGI (reference sequence). J gave up 3 bases and V 6 bases, and 12 bases lay outside the gene matches. This receptor was obtained from an adult with an advanced solid tumor such as melanoma, head and neck, liver or kidney cancer. The material sequenced was CD4+ or CD8+ T cells sorted from blood, taken in a trial of the OX40 agonist ivuxolimab. This chain links TRBV6-6 with TRBJ1-2, with 8 bases identical to TRBD1. The chain's CDR3 is CASRTGESVRDYGYTF. CDR3 in DNA: TGTGCCAGCAGGACAGGGGAATCGGTCCGGGACTATGGCTACACCTTC.